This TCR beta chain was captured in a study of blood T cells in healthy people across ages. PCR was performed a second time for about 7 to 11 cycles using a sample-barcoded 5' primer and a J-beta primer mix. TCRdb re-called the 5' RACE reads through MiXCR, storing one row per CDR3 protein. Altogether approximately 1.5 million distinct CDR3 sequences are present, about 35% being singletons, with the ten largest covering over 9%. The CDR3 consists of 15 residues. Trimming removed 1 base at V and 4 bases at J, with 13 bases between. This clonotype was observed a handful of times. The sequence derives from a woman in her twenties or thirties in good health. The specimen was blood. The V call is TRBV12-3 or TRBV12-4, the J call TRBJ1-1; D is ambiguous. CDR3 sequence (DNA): TGTGCCAGCAGTTTAGGGGCCCCTCTCGGCACTGAAGCTTTCTTT. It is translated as CASSLGAPLGTEAFF.